This T cell receptor beta chain was documented in a study of blood T cell repertoires in COVID-19. About the study: Both acute and convalescent COVID-19 samples were obtained from the United States, Italy and Spain.

Authors' methods: Estimation of nucleated cell counts was performed using reference gene primer amplification. Assay: immunoSEQ multiplex PCR; the TCRdb copy retains only in-frame clones and omits some. The V and J calls and clone size are taken from that table; D and trimming were inferred from the DNA. The table lists about 230,000 clones, about 82% of them singletons. The CDR3 totals 17 residues. V was pared by 7 bases and J by 2 bases, with 13 bases of the junction left unmatched. The germline gives CDR1 SGHTA, CDR2 FQGNSA. The receptor's source is a man aged 45-65 years with COVID-19, enrolled during active disease. This chain links TRBV7-2 with TRBJ2-3; 9 bases align to TRBD2. Material: peripheral blood. The CDR3 coding sequence is TGTGCCAGCACCCTAGGAACGGCGGGGGGGCTCACAGATACGCAGTATTTT. This gives the protein CASTLGTAGGLTDTQYF.